This T cell receptor (beta chain) stems from a study of blood T cell repertoires in COVID-19 (dated by TCRdb to 2020 to 2021). Background for the entire study: Collaborator samples came from the United States, Italy and Spain and covered acute and convalescent phases of COVID-19. The material from the prospective study consisted of cDNA or gDNA derived from T cells, B-cell-depleted T cells, or PBMCs. Deeply sampled blood TCRbeta repertoires from subjects exposed to, actively infected with, or recovered from COVID-19 were included in the dataset. The repertoires were released in a freely available public database intended as a resource for research on the immune response to SARS-CoV-2. The samples were drawn from the first 160 participants of the ongoing ImmuneRACE study and from some 1,300 subjects provided by 6 global collaborators. The sample metadata nearly always contained a de-identified subject ID, COVID-19 status, age in years and sex. HLA class I and class II types, where available, came from metadata supplied by the sample provider rather than from assay-based typing. Overall study outcomes, separate from this receptor: Clinical and demographic metadata were provided uncurated, with the amount varying by source and participant.

TCRbeta CDR3 regions were amplified from genomic DNA by means of the immunoSEQ Assay, a bias-controlled multiplex PCR. As for the original processing: Nucleated cell counts per sample were estimated from amplification of reference gene primers within the assay. To quantify the absolute abundance of each unique TCRbeta CDR3 rearrangement, sequence reads were collapsed and filtered. Productive Simpson clonality was computed per sample as the square root of Simpson's diversity index over productive rearrangements. TCRdb holds this immuneACCESS table with in-frame rearrangements only. Some clones are missing; in checked studies, unresolved V genes explain under half, and the rest has no known cause. The DNA gave D and trimming, while V, J and clone size come from that table. Here the sample has about 110,000 clones; roughly 80% occur a single time. Of the sample, about 20% is held by the ten largest clones.

The CDR3 runs 17 residues from the cysteine to the phenylalanine. CDR3 DNA is the only sequence kept; it has 51 bases, read in frame from the first base. Concerning this clone itself: Its antigen is currently not known. No base quality information exists; no much larger clone differs at one position.

Each collaborating institution followed its own protocols to collect whole blood in K2EDTA tubes. For TCRbeta analysis, collaborators shipped samples in one of three forms: frozen whole blood, isolated PBMCs, or DNA extracted from either of those sample types. This sequence uses TRBV21-1 and TRBJ1-4; the table's D gene call, TRBD1, was not cross checked with the DNA. TRBV21-1 is deemed a pseudogene. This clonotype originated in a woman in her sixties or seventies with acute or convalescent COVID-19. Sequenced material: peripheral blood. The nucleotide sequence is TGTGCCAGCAGCAAAGGGGACAGAGCCTCAACTAATGAAAAACTGTTTTTT. Its translation is CASSKGDRASTNEKLFF.